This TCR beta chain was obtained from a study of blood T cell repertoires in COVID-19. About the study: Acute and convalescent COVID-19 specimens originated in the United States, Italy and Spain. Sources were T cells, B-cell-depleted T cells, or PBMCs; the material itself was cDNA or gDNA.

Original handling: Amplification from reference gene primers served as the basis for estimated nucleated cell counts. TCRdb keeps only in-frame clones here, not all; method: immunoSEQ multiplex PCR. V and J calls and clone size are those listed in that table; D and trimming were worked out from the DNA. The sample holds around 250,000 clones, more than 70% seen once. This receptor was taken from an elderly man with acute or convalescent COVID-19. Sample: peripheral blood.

This chain's CDR3 is CASSLENVRGVGEQFF. CDR3 DNA: TGTGCCAGCAGCCTCGAAAACGTACGGGGGGTGGGTGAGCAGTTCTTC. The chain carries TRBV14 and TRBJ2-1, with 7 bases identical to TRBD2. The trim removed 4 bases at V and 9 bases at J, leaving 15 bases unmatched. Per the germline V gene, CDR1 is SGHDN and CDR2 is FVKESK. The CDR3 contains 16 residues.